This T cell receptor (beta chain) was retrieved from a study of human T cells and chemical hapten exposure. Across the whole study: Each week of the roughly 25-week study, patients had diphenylcyclopropenone applied to the scalp. A patient group, mainly female, showed alopecia areata, totalis or universalis.

This clonotype was picked up a small number of times. CDR1 is MNHEY and CDR2 is SMNVEV in the germline V gene (reference sequence). V was shortened by 7 bases and J by 13 bases, with 16 bases between the two germline ends. CDR3 size: 12 residues. The library labeled individual cDNA molecules by adding unique molecular identifiers to them. TCRdb used MiXCR to reprocess the RACE reads, holding one entry per CDR3 protein. The sample contains approximately 79,000 distinct CDR3 sequences, 10% of which appear only once. Described time point: patch test 1, 2 weeks after DPC sensitization. Treatment defined: therapeutic diphenylcyclopropenone sensitization with weekly scalp DPC. Blood sampling preceded each patch test application.

V usage is TRBV27 and J usage is TRBJ2-2; either TRBD1 or TRBD2 may fit D (5 bases each). The sequencing here drew on whole blood, taken in connection with sensitization to the hapten diphenylcyclopropenone (DPC). This clonotype originated in a woman aged 50 to 65 with alopecia areata. Some clones in this sample may be carry-over from other donors' samples. For the CDR3, the DNA is TGTGCCAGCACTAGAGCGCCGGGGCCGCTGTTTTTT. Residues: CASTRAPGPLFF.